This TCR beta chain derives from a study of regulatory T cells in long-lasting Graves disease. The TCR beta library used iRepertoire HTBI primers with Arm-PCR amplification of CDR3. A single record per CDR3 protein comes from TCRdb applying MiXCR to the multiplex PCR reads. The table lists 450,000 to 500,000 distinct CDR3 sequences, 15% to 20% of them singletons, with approximately 12% in the top ten. This clonotype was seen only a few times. Time point here: newly diagnosed GD, antithyroid drugs for less than 3 months. RNA isolated from PBMCs was used to make the TCR library. The germline gives CDR1 LNHNV, CDR2 YYDKDF (reference sequence). V dropped 5 bases and J dropped 8 bases, with 12 bases sitting between them. CDR3 length: 13 residues. The same specimen was also included in a second study, on T cells in Graves' hyperthyroidism and ophthalmopathy. That source adds: In the analysis, a 13 V-J model separated ophthalmopathy from stable hyperthyroidism.

The specimen was peripheral blood mononuclear cells (PBMCs), collected at new diagnosis, from a patient treated with antithyroid drugs. This sequence was found in a man aged 40-49 years with Graves disease. The chain recombines TRBV15 with TRBJ1-4, with a weak D call TRBD1 (5 bases). Here the CDR3 reads CATSSSGAEKLFF. The CDR3 DNA reads TGTGCCACCAGCTCTAGCGGGGCGGAAAAACTGTTTTTT.